This TCR beta chain was obtained from a study of vaccination effects on CD4 cells after COVID-19. This table comes from immunoSEQ multiplex PCR, and its TCRdb copy is limited to in-frame clones, with some not included. The sample yields around 36,000 clones, around 68% seen once. CDR3 length equals 19 residues. Germline V gene data show CDR1 as WSHSY and CDR2 as SAAADI. The V and J ends lost 6 bases and 0 bases, in that order; junction bases with no gene match: 16. Under the ViraFEST assay, PBMC were stimulated with viral peptide pools so that antigen-specific CD4+ T cells expanded. Sequencing was performed afterwards. It was after approximately 11 days of culture that CD4+ T cells were isolated. Vaccine recipients, nucleocapsid antibody negative, had no prior SARS-CoV-2 infection. Worth noting for this clone: Its target is not known.

This sequence was found in a human donor who received a COVID-19 vaccine. V is TRBV10-2 and J is TRBJ1-5; 8 bases agree with TRBD1. The material was CD4+ T cells from PBMCs cultured with SARS-CoV-2 spike peptides, obtained before COVID-19 vaccination. The CDR3 is CASRDETGGSTSSNQPQHF. CDR3 DNA sequence: TGCGCCAGCAGGGATGAAACAGGGGGTTCTACGTCTAGCAATCAGCCCCAGCATTTT.